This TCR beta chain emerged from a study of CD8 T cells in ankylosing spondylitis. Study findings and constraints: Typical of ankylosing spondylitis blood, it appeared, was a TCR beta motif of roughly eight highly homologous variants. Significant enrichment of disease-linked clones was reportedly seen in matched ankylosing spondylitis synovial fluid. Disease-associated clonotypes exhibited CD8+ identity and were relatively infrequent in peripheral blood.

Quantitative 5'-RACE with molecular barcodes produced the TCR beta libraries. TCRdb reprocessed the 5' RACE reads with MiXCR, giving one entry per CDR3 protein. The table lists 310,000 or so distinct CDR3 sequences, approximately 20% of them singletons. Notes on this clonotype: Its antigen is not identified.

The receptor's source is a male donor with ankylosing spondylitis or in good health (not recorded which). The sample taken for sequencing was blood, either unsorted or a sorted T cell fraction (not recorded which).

This CDR3 reads CASSLEELYEQYV. In DNA, the CDR3 is TGTGCCAGCAGCTTAGAGGAACTGTACGAGCAGTACGTC. This chain joins TRBV7-8 and TRBJ2-7; no clear D. The CDR3 spans 13 residues. Germline lookup yields CDR1 SGHVS and CDR2 FQNEAQ. Trimming removed 1 base at V and 4 bases at J, with 8 bases between.